The 2 T cell receptor beta chains reported below all come from one sample, sequenced in a study of prognosis after radiotherapy for stage I lung cancer. Amplicons of TCR beta CDR3 were generated from genomic DNA by two-round multiplex PCR. Gene-specific TRBV and TRBJ primers were used in PCR round one. Via MiXCR, TCRdb re-called the multiplex PCR reads, giving one row per CDR3 protein. The sample holds around 17,000 distinct CDR3 sequences, approximately 28% seen once. The source was PBMCs, collected before or after stereotactic body radiation therapy (not recorded which). The receptor source for this set is a donor aged 50 or older with non-small cell lung cancer.

The V gene is TRBV7-9, the J gene TRBJ2-7, with 7 bases aligning to TRBD2. Germline CDR1 is SEHNR and CDR2 is FQNEAQ (reference sequence). This CDR3 region has 14 residues. Germline trimming cut 6 bases from V and 6 bases from J; bases unmatched to any gene: 11. This CDR3 reads CASRPGGGAGEQYF. CDR3 DNA sequence: TGTGCCAGCAGACCCGGGGGAGGGGCTGGCGAGCAGTACTTC.

This clonotype showed up many times. The J gene is TRBJ1-6, the V gene TRBV20-1; D gene uncertain. CDR3 length: 15 amino acids. V was cut by 3 bases and J by 6 bases, with 15 bases left in between. Germline loops: CDR1 DFQATT, CDR2 SNEGSKA (reference sequence). The CDR3 region has the DNA TGCAGTGCTAGGGGGAGGGTGGTAGGTAATTCACCCCTCCACTTT. Residues: CSARGRVVGNSPLHF.